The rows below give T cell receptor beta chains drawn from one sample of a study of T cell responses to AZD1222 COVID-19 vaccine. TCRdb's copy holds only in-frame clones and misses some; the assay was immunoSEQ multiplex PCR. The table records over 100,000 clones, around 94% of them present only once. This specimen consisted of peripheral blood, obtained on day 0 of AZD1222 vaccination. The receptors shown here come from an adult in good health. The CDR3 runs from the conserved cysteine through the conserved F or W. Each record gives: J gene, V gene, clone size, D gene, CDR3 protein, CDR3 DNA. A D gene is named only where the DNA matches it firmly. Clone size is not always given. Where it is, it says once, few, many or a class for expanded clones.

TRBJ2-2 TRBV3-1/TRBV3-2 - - CASSLSLTGELFF TGTGCCAGCAGCCTTAGTTTGACCGGAGAGCTGTTTTTT
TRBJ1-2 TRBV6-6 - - CASSYALVLGDIHTF TGTGCCAGCAGTTACGCCTTGGTTCTAGGGGACATTCACACCTTC
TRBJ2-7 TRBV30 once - CAWSPQRYEQYF TGTGCCTGGAGCCCTCAGCGGTACGAGCAGTACTTC
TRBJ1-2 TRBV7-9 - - CASSMGEGNYGYTF TGTGCCAGCAGCATGGGGGAGGGTAACTATGGCTACACCTTC
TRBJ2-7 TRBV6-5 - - CASSSGLDSYEQYF TGTGCCAGCAGTTCGGGACTCGATTCCTACGAGCAGTACTTC
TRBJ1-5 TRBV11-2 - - CASSQGGTRVVNQPQHF TGTGCCAGCAGCCAAGGGGGGACTCGGGTGGTCAATCAGCCCCAGCATTTT
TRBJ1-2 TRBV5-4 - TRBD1 CASSLDILGGNYGYTF TGTGCCAGCAGCCTAGACATATTAGGGGGCAACTATGGCTACACCTTC
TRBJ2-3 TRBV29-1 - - CSVGRDWTDTQYF TGCAGCGTTGGGAGGGATTGGACAGATACGCAGTATTTT
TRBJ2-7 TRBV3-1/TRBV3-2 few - CASFSEQYF TGTGCCAGCTTTTCCGAGCAGTACTTC
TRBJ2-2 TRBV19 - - CASRTTRDEELFF TGTGCCAGTAGGACCACCCGAGACGAGGAGCTGTTTTTT
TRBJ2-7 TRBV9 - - CASSVDQGPYEQYF TGTGCCAGCAGCGTAGATCAGGGTCCCTACGAGCAGTACTTC
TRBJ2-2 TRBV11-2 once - CASSLDGWGNTGELFF TGTGCCAGCAGCTTAGATGGTTGGGGGAACACCGGGGAGCTGTTTTTT
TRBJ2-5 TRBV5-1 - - CASSFPSQETQYF TGCGCCAGCAGCTTCCCGTCACAAGAGACCCAGTACTTC
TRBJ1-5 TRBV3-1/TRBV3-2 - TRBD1 CASSLGTGYQPQHF TGTGCCAGCAGCCTCGGGACAGGCTATCAGCCCCAGCATTTT
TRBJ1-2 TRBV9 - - CASSVDIRGVDYGYTF TGTGCCAGCAGCGTAGATATTCGAGGGGTGGACTATGGCTACACCTTC
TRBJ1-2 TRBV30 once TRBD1 CARSGTGGYLDYGYTF TGTGCCCGCTCCGGGACAGGGGGATACTTGGACTATGGCTACACCTTC
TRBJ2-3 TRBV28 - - CASSLSGYTDTQYF TGTGCCAGCAGTTTATCAGGTTACACAGATACGCAGTATTTT
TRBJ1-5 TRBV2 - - CASSGTANSNQPQHF TGTGCCAGCAGTGGGACTGCTAATAGCAATCAGCCCCAGCATTTT
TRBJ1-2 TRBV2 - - CATSLGGSYGYTF TGTGCCACCTCCTTGGGGGGATCCTATGGCTACACCTTC
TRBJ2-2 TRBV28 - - CASRGGGTRELFF TGTGCCAGCAGGGGAGGGGGCACCAGGGAGCTGTTTTTT
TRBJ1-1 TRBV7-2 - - CASSLARRKEAFF TGTGCCAGCAGCTTAGCTAGGAGAAAAGAAGCTTTCTTT
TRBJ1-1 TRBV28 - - CASSPARANTEAFF TGTGCCAGCAGTCCCGCCAGGGCGAACACTGAAGCTTTCTTT
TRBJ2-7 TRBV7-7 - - CASSQGRGAYEQYF TGTGCCAGCAGTCAAGGCAGGGGAGCCTACGAGCAGTACTTC
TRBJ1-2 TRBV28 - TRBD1 CASSLPIRQGGGYTF TGTGCCAGCAGTCTTCCCATTCGACAGGGAGGAGGCTACACCTTC
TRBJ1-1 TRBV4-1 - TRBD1 CASSHGTEEAFF TGCGCCAGCAGCCACGGGACAGAAGAAGCTTTCTTT
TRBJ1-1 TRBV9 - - CASSGGRKMNTEAFF TGTGCCAGCAGCGGGGGGAGGAAGATGAACACTGAAGCTTTCTTT
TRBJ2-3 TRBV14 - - CASSPRPGGLSAPSTQYF TGTGCCAGCAGCCCGCGCCCCGGGGGCCTCTCGGCCCCCAGTACGCAGTATTTT
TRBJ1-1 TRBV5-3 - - CARSLALEAFF TGTGCCAGAAGCTTGGCTCTCGAAGCTTTCTTT
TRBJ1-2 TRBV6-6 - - CASSYEGGNYGYTF TGTGCCAGCAGTTACGAGGGAGGAAACTATGGCTACACCTTC
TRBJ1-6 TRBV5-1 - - CASSYFGQPDSPLHF TGCGCCAGCAGTTACTTCGGACAGCCGGATTCACCCCTCCACTTT
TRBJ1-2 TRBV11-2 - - CASSSLQRGVYGYTF TGTGCCAGCAGCTCACTACAGCGAGGAGTCTATGGCTACACCTTC